Included here is one T cell receptor (beta chain) sequence, with context. No antigen is known for it. Germline V gene lookup returns CDR1 SGDLS and CDR2 YYNGEE. The germline V and J ends were trimmed by 4 bases and 3 bases, with 13 bases remaining between them. This CDR3 is built from 14 residues. This sample was taken from a study of cytomegalovirus exposure and HLA in healthy donors. Whole-study findings and limits: About 87% or about 30% of the time was how often most TCR beta V segments were productive, according to an earlier analysis.

Primers: 60 Vbeta forward and 13 Jbeta reverse. Clones were read by immunoSEQ multiplex PCR, and TCRdb kept only the in-frame ones, dropping some. The sample has under 200,000 clones, roughly 70% seen once; the top ten hold approximately 2%. This receptor was obtained from a young woman in good health and CMV-seronegative. Material: PBMCs. The V gene is TRBV9, the J gene TRBJ1-1; D perhaps matches TRBD1 (6 bases). CDR3 sequence (DNA): TGTGCCAGCAGCCTCCGGACAGATTACACTGAAGCTTTCTTT. This sequence encodes CASSLRTDYTEAFF.